This is a list of T cell receptor beta chains from one sample in a study of blood T cell repertoires in COVID-19. The table came from immunoSEQ multiplex PCR; TCRdb's copy has only in-frame clones and leaves some out. The data hold some 320,000 clones, with around 87% observed a single time. The sequencing sample was made of peripheral blood. The receptor set was obtained from a woman aged 50 to 60 who had recovered from COVID-19. CDR3s include the opening cysteine and the closing phenylalanine or tryptophan.

CDR3aa | v_gene
CASLKVRGTEAFF | TRBV19
CAISAYSGRAQETQYF | TRBV10-3
CASSSGTVTSSTDTQYF | TRBV5-1
CAWSVQGNTEAFF | TRBV30
CASSSTGTGRFAEAFF | TRBV6-5
CASNGGQSYNEQFF | TRBV28
CASRSTGYQPQHF | TRBV28
CSARTLVEAFF | TRBV20-1
CAISEVDSRNQPQHF | TRBV10-3
CASSKGLAASDIQYF | TRBV7-9
CATGIGEFNSPLHF | TRBV19
CASSPGTVDNEQFF | TRBV18
CASSITGSDNYGYTF | TRBV19
CASRFGGQETQYF | TRBV28
CAWLRVGEKLFF | TRBV30
CASRVGTGYQPQHF | TRBV2
CAWSADRGRSSYTF | TRBV30
CASSPVRSNQPQHF | TRBV18
CASSVDPGARETQYF | TRBV9
CASRITGGNTEAFF | TRBV6-5
CASSRTSPLNEQYF | TRBV6-2/TRBV6-3
CASSFPSGKSTDTQYF | TRBV7-9